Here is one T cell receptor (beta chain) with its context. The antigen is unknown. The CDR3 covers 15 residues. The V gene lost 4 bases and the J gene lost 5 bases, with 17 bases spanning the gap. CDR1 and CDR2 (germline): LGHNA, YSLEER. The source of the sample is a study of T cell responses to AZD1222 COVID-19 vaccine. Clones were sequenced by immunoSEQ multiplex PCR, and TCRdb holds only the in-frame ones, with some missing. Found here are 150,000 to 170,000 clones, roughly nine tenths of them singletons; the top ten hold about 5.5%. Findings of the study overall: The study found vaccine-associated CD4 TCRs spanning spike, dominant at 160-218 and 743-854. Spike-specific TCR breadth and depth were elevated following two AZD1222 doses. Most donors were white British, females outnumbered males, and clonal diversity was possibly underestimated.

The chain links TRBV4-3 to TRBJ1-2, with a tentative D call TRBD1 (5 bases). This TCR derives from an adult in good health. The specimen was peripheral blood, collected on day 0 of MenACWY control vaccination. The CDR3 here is CASSRTGLEGYGYTF. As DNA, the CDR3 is TGCGCCAGCAGCCGAACAGGTCTAGAGGGGTATGGCTACACCTTC.